Listed below are T cell receptor beta chains from one sample, sequenced in a study of cytomegalovirus exposure and HLA in healthy donors. Sequenced by immunoSEQ multiplex PCR; TCRdb stores in-frame clones only, minus some. This sample contains tens of thousands of clones. Sequences were obtained from PBMCs. The receptors stem from a middle-aged woman in good health and CMV-seropositive. The CDR3 runs from the conserved cysteine through the conserved F or W. The D gene is left open where the match is weak. Size values are once, few and many counts, or a class for expanded clones, and some rows have none.

>TRBV29-1|NA|TRBD2|TRBJ2-7
TGCAGCGTGCGGACTAGCGGATACTACGAGCAGTACTTC
CSVRTSGYYEQYF
>TRBV4-3|NA|NA|TRBJ2-7
TGCGCCAGCAGCCAAGAGATAGGGGCCTACGAGCAGTACTTC
CASSQEIGAYEQYF
>TRBV28|NA|NA|TRBJ1-4
TGTGCCAGCAGTTTTCTATTGGAAAAACTGTTTTTT
CASSFLLEKLFF
>TRBV9|NA|TRBD2|TRBJ2-2
TGTGCCAGCAGCGTAGTACCAGCGGGGGATGGGGGGGGCACCGGGGAGCTGTTTTTT
CASSVVPAGDGGGTGELFF
>TRBV7-9|NA|TRBD1|TRBJ2-4
TGTGCCAGCAGCTTACACGGGACAGGCGGGGACATTCAGTACTTC
CASSLHGTGGDIQYF
>TRBV19|NA|NA|TRBJ2-3
TGTGCCAGTAGTCTCCTGGGGAATAGCGGGCAGTATTTT
CASSLLGNSGQYF
>TRBV28|NA|NA|TRBJ1-6
TGTGCCAGCAGAAAGCTAGGTTCACCCCTCCACTTT
CASRKLGSPLHF
>TRBV29-1|NA|NA|TRBJ2-2
TGCAGCGTTGTTTTTTTTCGGGACGGGGAGCTGTTTTTT
CSVVFFRDGELFF
>TRBV28|NA|NA|TRBJ2-3
TGTGCCAGCAGTTTACCCTTGACCAGCCCCGGGGCAGATACGCAGTATTTT
CASSLPLTSPGADTQYF
>TRBV5-6|NA|NA|TRBJ2-4
TGTGCCAGCAGCTTGGAGGGACTAGCCAAAAACATTCAGTACTTC
CASSLEGLAKNIQYF
>TRBV6-5|NA|TRBD1|TRBJ2-2
TGTGCCAGCAGTTTCCCGGGACAGGGGGACACCGGGGAGCTGTTTTTT
CASSFPGQGDTGELFF
>TRBV7-3|NA|TRBD2|TRBJ2-1
TGTGCCAGCAGCCCAAAGGGACTAGCGGGAGGAGGCAATGAGCAGTTCTTC
CASSPKGLAGGGNEQFF
>TRBV5-1|NA|NA|TRBJ1-1
TGCGCCAGCAGCTGGGCCCAAACAGCGAACACTGAAGCTTTCTTT
CASSWAQTANTEAFF
>TRBV11-2|NA|TRBD2|TRBJ2-1
TGTGCCAGCAGCCCCCGACTAGCGGGGAACAATGAGCAGTTCTTC
CASSPRLAGNNEQFF
>TRBV7-8|NA|NA|TRBJ1-2
TGTGCCAGCAGCTTAGGGGGGCAGGGTGGCTACACCTTC
CASSLGGQGGYTF
>TRBV5-6|NA|NA|TRBJ2-2
TGTGCCAGCAGCTTGGCCCTAGGGGAGCTGTTTTTT
CASSLALGELFF
>TRBV7-6|NA|TRBD2|TRBJ2-7
TGTGCCAGCAGCTTAAGCGGGAGGGACGAGCAGTACTTC
CASSLSGRDEQYF
>TRBV7-9|NA|NA|TRBJ2-1
TGTGCCAGCAGCTCAACAGTCTCGGGGGTTTCCTACAATGAGCAGTTCTTC
CASSSTVSGVSYNEQFF
>TRBV4-3|NA|NA|TRBJ1-2
TGCGCCAGCAGCCAAAGAACAGGGAACTATGGCCACACCTTC
CASSQRTGNYGHTF
>TRBV5-1|NA|NA|TRBJ1-1
TGCGCCAGCAGCTCTGGGCGGGAGTACACTGAAGCTTTCTTT
CASSSGREYTEAFF
>TRBV6-1|NA|NA|TRBJ2-7
TGTGCCAGCAGTGAACTGACACCTTACTTC
CASSELTPYF
>TRBV6-6|NA|NA|TRBJ1-6
TGTGCCAGCAGTTACCCATCACTTTCACCCCTCCACTTT
CASSYPSLSPLHF
>TRBV27|NA|NA|TRBJ1-1
TGTGCCAGCAGTCTTCATCGCGGGACTGAAGCTTTCTTT
CASSLHRGTEAFF
>TRBV6-1|NA|TRBD1|TRBJ2-7
TGTGCCGTCCTCTGGGACAGATCTGACGAGCAGTACTTC
CAVLWDRSDEQYF
>TRBV5-8|NA|NA|TRBJ1-5
TGTGCCAGCAGCCTTAAGGAGCAGCCCCAGCATTTT
CASSLKEQPQHF
>TRBV30|NA|NA|TRBJ1-1
TGTGCCTGGGGACTTATGAACACTGAAGCTTTCTTT
CAWGLMNTEAFF
>TRBV5-1|NA|TRBD1|TRBJ1-4
TGCGCCAGCAGCTTGGAAGGGGGCGCCTACGAAAAACTGTTTTTT
CASSLEGGAYEKLFF
>TRBV7-3|NA|NA|TRBJ2-7
TGTGCCAGCAGCTCCACCAGATCGGGCGAGCAGTACTTC
CASSSTRSGEQYF
>TRBV18|NA|NA|TRBJ1-2
TGTGCCAGCTCACCAAAGGACAGCCGGGGCTACACCTTC
CASSPKDSRGYTF
>TRBV6-6|NA|TRBD1|TRBJ2-7
TGTGCCAGCAGGGAACCGGGACAGGGGGTGTACGAGCAGTACTTC
CASREPGQGVYEQYF
>TRBV7-2|NA|NA|TRBJ2-2
TGTGCCAGCAGCCGGTACAGGGAAACCGGGGAGCTGTTTTTT
CASSRYRETGELFF
>TRBV9|NA|TRBD1|TRBJ1-1
TGTGCCAGCAGCGCGGGACAGGGCTGGGCCACTGAAGCTTTCTTT
CASSAGQGWATEAFF
>TRBV2|NA|NA|TRBJ2-1
TGTGCCAGCAGCCCCAACAGGGGAGGCAATGAGCAGTTCTTC
CASSPNRGGNEQFF
>TRBV7-3|NA|NA|TRBJ1-1
TGTGCCAGCAGCTTAGGCAGGGAGGACGAAGCTTTCTTT
CASSLGREDEAFF
>TRBV9|NA|NA|TRBJ2-7
TGTGCCAGCAGCGAGGGGGACACCCAATACGAGCAGTACTTC
CASSEGDTQYEQYF
>TRBV27|NA|NA|TRBJ2-7
TGTGCCAGCAGTTTATCGACGGGAAACTACGAGCAGTACTTC
CASSLSTGNYEQYF
>TRBV27|NA|TRBD2|TRBJ2-3
TGTGCCAGCAGTCTCGGACTAGCGGGAGGTTCAGATACGCAGTATTTT
CASSLGLAGGSDTQYF
>TRBV5-1|NA|TRBD2|TRBJ2-5
TGCGCCAGCAGCCCAGCGGGAGGGCAAGAGACCCAGTACTTC
CASSPAGGQETQYF
>TRBV21-1|NA|NA|TRBJ2-2
TGTGCCAGCAGCTGCCCGGGACTGCAGGAGGACGGGGAGCTGTTTTTT
CASSCPGLQEDGELFF
>TRBV5-4|NA|NA|TRBJ1-1
TGTGCCAGCAGCCCCTTTCTCGGTGAAGCTTTCTTT
CASSPFLGEAFF
>TRBV28|NA|TRBD1|TRBJ1-4
TGTGCCAGCAATGAAGCAGGGGGCGTTAGCACTAATGAAAAACTGTTTTTT
CASNEAGGVSTNEKLFF
>TRBV25-1|NA|NA|TRBJ2-7
TGTGCCAGCAGTGAACAAGACAGCAGCTACGAGCAGTACTTC
CASSEQDSSYEQYF
>TRBV18|NA|TRBD1|TRBJ1-5
TGTGCCAGCTCACCGGACAGGAATCAGCCCCAGCATTTT
CASSPDRNQPQHF
>TRBV28|NA|NA|TRBJ2-2
TGTGCCGGGGCCCGAGACAACACCGGGGAGCTGTTTTTT
CAGARDNTGELFF
>TRBV28|NA|NA|TRBJ1-3
TGTGCCAGCAGTTTATATAGCGGGGGACTAGGTGGAAACACCATATATTTT
CASSLYSGGLGGNTIYF
>TRBV2|NA|NA|TRBJ1-1
TGTGCCAGCAGTGATAACCCTTTAGGAGGGAACACTGAAGCTTTCTTT
CASSDNPLGGNTEAFF
>TRBV11-2|NA|TRBD2|TRBJ2-7
TGTGCCAGCAGCTTAGATCTGAGGGGAGGGGCATCCTACGAGCAGTACTTC
CASSLDLRGGASYEQYF
>TRBV10-3|NA|NA|TRBJ2-2
TGTGCCATCAGTGAGTCAGCCAACACCGGGGAGCTGTTTTTT
CAISESANTGELFF
>TRBV6-1|medium-sized|NA|TRBJ1-4
TGTGCCAGCAGGGCCAGGGGAGCTAGTGAAAAACTGTTTTTT
CASRARGASEKLFF
>TRBV19|NA|NA|TRBJ1-4
TGTGCCAGTAGTACCGGAGGGGTGACTAATGAAAAACTGTTTTTT
CASSTGGVTNEKLFF
>TRBV4-1|NA|NA|TRBJ1-1
TGCGCCAGCAGCCAAGATCTGGCAGACTTTATGAACACTGAAGCTTTCTTT
CASSQDLADFMNTEAFF
>TRBV7-8|NA|TRBD1|TRBJ1-4
TGTGCCAGCAGCTTATTCGGGACAGGGGCCTCAACTAATGAAAAACTGTTTTTT
CASSLFGTGASTNEKLFF
>TRBV5-4|NA|TRBD1|TRBJ2-4
TGTGCCAGCAGCGGAGCCGCGACAGGGGGAAACATTCAGTACTTC
CASSGAATGGNIQYF
>TRBV4-1|NA|NA|TRBJ1-1
TGCGCCAGCAGCCCAACCTCGACAGTACGGAACACTGAAGCTTTCTTT
CASSPTSTVRNTEAFF
>TRBV4-2|NA|NA|TRBJ1-2
TGTGCCAGCAGCCAAGACGAGGGGGTTTCTAACTATGGCTACACCTTC
CASSQDEGVSNYGYTF
>TRBV18|NA|NA|TRBJ2-7
TGTGCCAGCTCACGAGAGGTCTCCTACGAGCAGTACTTC
CASSREVSYEQYF
>TRBV19|NA|NA|TRBJ1-5
TGTGCCAGTAGACCAGGGTTCTTCAATCAGCCCCAGCATTTT
CASRPGFFNQPQHF
>TRBV19|NA|TRBD1|TRBJ1-1
TGTGCCAGTACCGCGCAGGGGGCTGTCACTGAAGCTTTCTTT
CASTAQGAVTEAFF
>TRBV7-9|NA|NA|TRBJ2-3
TGTGCCAGCAGCTTAGGATTTCCGGGTGGAAGCACAGATACGCAGTATTTT
CASSLGFPGGSTDTQYF